Listed below are T cell receptor beta chains from one sample, sequenced in a study of blood T cell repertoires in COVID-19. Profiling relied on immunoSEQ multiplex PCR, and the TCRdb table lists in-frame clones only, not all of them. Among some 200,000 clones listed, roughly nine tenths were seen once. The sequencing input was PBMCs or T cells enriched from blood (not recorded which). The receptors shown here come from a woman in her 30s who had recovered from COVID-19. Both conserved end residues are part of each CDR3. The order of the fields is V gene, clone size, D gene, J gene, CDR3 protein. A D gene is named only where the DNA matches it firmly. The size entry is marked missing in some rows and otherwise reads once, few, many or a size class.

v_call: TRBV20-1
clone_size: -
d_call: -
j_call: TRBJ2-7
cdr3_aa: CSASSNSAGFMDEQYF

v_call: TRBV5-1
clone_size: -
d_call: -
j_call: TRBJ2-3
cdr3_aa: CASHEGGPLSDTQYF

v_call: TRBV2
clone_size: -
d_call: TRBD2
j_call: TRBJ2-7
cdr3_aa: CASNLAGPYEQYF

v_call: TRBV9
clone_size: -
d_call: -
j_call: TRBJ2-1
cdr3_aa: CASSPRDNEQFF

v_call: TRBV11-2
clone_size: -
d_call: -
j_call: TRBJ1-5
cdr3_aa: CASSGQMGQPQHF

v_call: TRBV7-2
clone_size: -
d_call: -
j_call: TRBJ1-2
cdr3_aa: CASSLDSLPGYTF

v_call: TRBV9
clone_size: -
d_call: TRBD1
j_call: TRBJ2-1
cdr3_aa: CASSSGTVLGDEQFF

v_call: TRBV10-3
clone_size: -
d_call: TRBD1
j_call: TRBJ2-1
cdr3_aa: CATQGGTGFSSYNEQFF

v_call: TRBV5-1
clone_size: -
d_call: -
j_call: TRBJ1-1
cdr3_aa: CASSPGLNTEAFF

v_call: TRBV5-1
clone_size: -
d_call: TRBD2
j_call: TRBJ2-3
cdr3_aa: CASSLRTSGGATDTQYF

v_call: TRBV5-1
clone_size: -
d_call: -
j_call: TRBJ2-7
cdr3_aa: CASSLDIIRREADYEQYF

v_call: TRBV4-1
clone_size: -
d_call: -
j_call: TRBJ1-5
cdr3_aa: CASSPNKYQPQHF

v_call: TRBV9
clone_size: -
d_call: -
j_call: TRBJ2-1
cdr3_aa: CASSVANEQFF

v_call: TRBV3-1/TRBV3-2
clone_size: -
d_call: -
j_call: TRBJ1-1
cdr3_aa: CASDRAFF

v_call: TRBV5-5
clone_size: -
d_call: TRBD2
j_call: TRBJ2-1
cdr3_aa: CASSLATSRYNEQFF

v_call: TRBV10-3
clone_size: -
d_call: -
j_call: TRBJ2-2
cdr3_aa: CATSSGGPGDTGELFF

v_call: TRBV7-9
clone_size: -
d_call: TRBD2
j_call: TRBJ2-1
cdr3_aa: CASSRFTSGDNEQFF

v_call: TRBV9
clone_size: few
d_call: -
j_call: TRBJ2-2
cdr3_aa: CASSPRVVPGELFF

v_call: TRBV6-5
clone_size: -
d_call: TRBD1
j_call: TRBJ2-3
cdr3_aa: CASSYTGTGGLDTQYF

v_call: TRBV5-6
clone_size: -
d_call: -
j_call: TRBJ1-5
cdr3_aa: CASSFRGSNQPQHF

v_call: TRBV7-6
clone_size: -
d_call: TRBD2
j_call: TRBJ2-2
cdr3_aa: CASSLASPTSGKTGELFF

v_call: TRBV12-5
clone_size: -
d_call: -
j_call: TRBJ2-7
cdr3_aa: CASGLGQGLGYEQYF

v_call: TRBV3-1/TRBV3-2
clone_size: once
d_call: -
j_call: TRBJ1-2
cdr3_aa: CASSQVAFSDQGQDYGYTF

v_call: TRBV11-3
clone_size: few
d_call: TRBD1
j_call: TRBJ1-1
cdr3_aa: CASSLYTGGLGAEAFF

v_call: TRBV21-1
clone_size: -
d_call: -
j_call: TRBJ2-2
cdr3_aa: CASSMDSGCTGELFF

v_call: TRBV7-2
clone_size: -
d_call: -
j_call: TRBJ1-5
cdr3_aa: CASSESAGSNQPQHF

v_call: TRBV5-1
clone_size: -
d_call: TRBD1
j_call: TRBJ1-1
cdr3_aa: CASSNTGGVMNTEAFF

v_call: TRBV7-8
clone_size: -
d_call: TRBD2
j_call: TRBJ2-3
cdr3_aa: CASSPREGRDTDTQYF

v_call: TRBV7-2
clone_size: -
d_call: TRBD2
j_call: TRBJ2-3
cdr3_aa: CASSSRGGTSTDTQYF

v_call: TRBV7-9
clone_size: -
d_call: -
j_call: TRBJ2-5
cdr3_aa: CASSLETLGGALRWETQYF

v_call: TRBV7-2
clone_size: -
d_call: TRBD1
j_call: TRBJ2-7
cdr3_aa: CASSRDPGTGKYEQYF

v_call: TRBV7-9
clone_size: -
d_call: TRBD1
j_call: TRBJ2-5
cdr3_aa: CASSYYRGEKETQYF

v_call: TRBV19
clone_size: -
d_call: TRBD1
j_call: TRBJ1-2
cdr3_aa: CASSIAGTGLLANYGYTF